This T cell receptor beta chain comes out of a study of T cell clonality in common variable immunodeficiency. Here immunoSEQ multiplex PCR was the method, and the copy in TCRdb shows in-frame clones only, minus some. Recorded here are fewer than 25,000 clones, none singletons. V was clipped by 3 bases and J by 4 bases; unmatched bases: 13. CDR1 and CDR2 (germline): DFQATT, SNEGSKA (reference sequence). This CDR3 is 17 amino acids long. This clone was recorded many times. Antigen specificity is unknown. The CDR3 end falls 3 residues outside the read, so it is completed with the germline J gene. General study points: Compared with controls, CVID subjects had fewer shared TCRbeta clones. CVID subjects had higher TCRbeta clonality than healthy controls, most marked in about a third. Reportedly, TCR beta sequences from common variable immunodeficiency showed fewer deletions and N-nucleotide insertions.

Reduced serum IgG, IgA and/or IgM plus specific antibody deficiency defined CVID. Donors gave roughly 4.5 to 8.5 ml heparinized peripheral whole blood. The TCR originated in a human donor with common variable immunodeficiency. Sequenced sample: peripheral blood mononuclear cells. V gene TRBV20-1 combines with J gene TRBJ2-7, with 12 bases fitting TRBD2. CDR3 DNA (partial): TGCAGTGCTAGTGCGACTAGCGGGGGACCCTACCGTTACGAG. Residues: CSASATSGGPYRYE. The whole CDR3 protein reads CSASATSGGPYRYEQYF.